This TCR beta chain was obtained from a study of OX40 agonist ivuxolimab in advanced cancers. Overall study: Ivuxolimab, an antibody that agonizes OX40 (CD134), was administered to the patients. Allowance was made for prior anti-PD-1, anti-PD-L1 or anti-CTLA-4 therapy, and roughly 40% had some. Study-level findings and limits: Expanded clones were, on average, more numerous in CD8+ T cells than in CD4+. Among the lowest peripheral clonal expansion occurred in 0.1-3.0 mg/kg partial responders.

A remark on this clone: The antigen is unknown.

The V gene end was trimmed by 1 base and the J gene end by 4 bases; junction bases not matched to a gene: 12. This CDR3 comprises 16 residues. Germline assignment: CDR1 GTSNPN and CDR2 SVGIG (reference sequence). Generated by immunoSEQ multiplex PCR, the TCRdb table keeps only in-frame clones and is missing some. This table has roughly 11,000 clones, about 75% appearing once. This clonotype was sampled from an adult with an advanced solid tumor such as melanoma, head and neck, liver or kidney cancer. Specimen: CD4+ or CD8+ T cells sorted from blood, collected in a trial of the OX40 agonist ivuxolimab. V gene TRBV30 combines with J gene TRBJ1-2; 7 bases line up with TRBD1. Here the CDR3 DNA reads TGTGCCTGGAGTGGTTTGATTCAGGGGGGCCCCTATGGCTACACCTTC. This gives the protein CAWSGLIQGGPYGYTF.